These 7 T cell receptor beta chains originate from one sample sequenced in a study of post-analysis software for immune sequencing data. Regarding the study as a whole: With TRBV5-6, TRBV5-1 and TRBV20-1 included, 5 or 6 TRBV segments were more frequent in patients than in controls.

No antigen has been assigned to these receptors. Unique molecular identifiers were present in the TCR beta cDNA libraries. In TCRdb, the PCR reads were re-called with MiXCR into one record per CDR3 protein. The sample has about 820,000 distinct CDR3 sequences, approximately 53% seen once. Specimen: blood. Every receptor here comes from a girl under 18 with multiple sclerosis.

The V call is TRBV7-9, the J call TRBJ2-3; D is unresolved. Per germline, CDR1 SEHNR and CDR2 FQNEAQ (reference sequence). V lost 6 bases and J 2 bases, leaving 15 bases between the germline ends. The CDR3 has 15 residues. The DNA for the CDR3 is TGTGCCAGCAGTGTGGGATCGATTTACACAGATACGCAGTATTTT. Translation gives CASSVGSIYTDTQYF.

This clonotype has just a few counts. This chain links TRBV4-2 with TRBJ2-1, with TRBD2 matching 11 bases. CDR1 and CDR2 from the germline V gene are LGHNA and YNFKEQ. CDR3 size: 17 residues. V gave up 0 bases and J gave up 6 bases; unmatched junction bases: 7. CDR3 sequence: CASSQESLAGGTNEQFF. In DNA form, the CDR3 reads TGTGCCAGCAGCCAAGAGTCTCTAGCGGGGGGTACCAATGAGCAGTTCTTC.

This clonotype was seen only once. The gene calls are TRBV10-2 and TRBJ2-4; 8 nucleotides match TRBD2. The V segment lost 7 bases and the J segment 13 bases; nucleotides outside the gene matches: 6. This CDR3 region has 11 residues. The V gene's germline CDR1 is WSHSY and CDR2 SAAADI. This CDR3 is CASTGLAEQYF. The CDR3 DNA sequence: TGCGCCAGCACTGGACTAGCTGAGCAGTACTTC.

The chain carries TRBV2 and TRBJ2-1; 10 bases are a match to TRBD2. This CDR3 has 19 amino acids. V gave up 2 bases and J gave up 10 bases; unmatched junction bases: 20. Looked up from germline, CDR1 is SNHLY and CDR2 is FYNNEI. The CDR3 DNA reads as TGTGCCAGCAGTGAAAACGCAGGGAAGGCTAGCGGGAGTCTTCGGGAGCAGTTCTTC. Translating it yields CASSENAGKASGSLREQFF. Drawing the rest from reference TRBV2 and TRBJ2-1, the complete variable domain is EPEVTQTPSHQVTQMGQEVILRCVPISNHLYFYWYRQILGQKVEFLVSFYNNEISEKSEIFDDQFSVERPDGSNFTLKIRSTKLEDSAMYFCASSENAGKASGSLREQFFGPGTRLTVL.

V and J are TRBV6-1 and TRBJ2-6, with a possible D match to TRBD1 (6 bases). The CDR3 loop spans 19 amino acids. CDR1 and CDR2 from the germline V gene are MNHNS and SASEGT. Trimming left V 6 bases short and J 5 bases short, with 26 bases between. The CDR3 DNA sequence: TGTGCCAGCAGAAGGGAAGGGGGTGATCCCAAGAATTGGGCCAACGTCCTGACTTTC. Its protein is CASRREGGDPKNWANVLTF.

This clonotype turned up a few times. V and J are TRBV7-3 and TRBJ1-2, with a possible D match to TRBD1 (6 bases). The CDR3 totals 14 residues. V lost 5 bases to trimming and J lost 3 bases, with 13 bases between them. Germline V gene lookup returns CDR1 SGHTA and CDR2 FQGTGA. The CDR3: CASSTGGADYGYTF. CDR3 DNA: TGTGCCAGCAGCACGGGGGGCGCGGACTATGGCTACACCTTC.

The chain recombines TRBV4-2 with TRBJ2-4; 8 bases fit TRBD2. Germline V gene data show CDR1 as LGHNA and CDR2 as YNFKEQ. The CDR3 covers 13 residues. V shed 8 bases, J shed 3 bases, and the junction held 3 bases outside the gene matches. Here the CDR3 reads CASLGLDKNIQYF. The CDR3 nucleotides read TGTGCCAGCCTGGGACTAGACAAAAACATTCAGTACTTC.